Listed here are 28 T cell receptor beta chains from one sample, sequenced in a study of CXCR3-negative and CXCR3-positive naive CD8 T cells (dated by TCRdb to about 2019). General study outcomes and caveats: TRB CDR3s from CXCR3-positive naive cells showed higher hydrophobicity (lower Kidera factor 4), lower energy, and higher strength and volume indices than CXCR3-negative naive cells.

Instrument used: NextSeq 550. The Human TCR Profiling Kit (MiLaboratory) was used to prepare UMI-labeled 5' RACE TRB cDNA libraries. Through TCRdb reprocessing, the reads give one entry per CDR3 protein sequence; DNA is omitted. The sample has under 150,000 distinct CDR3 sequences on record. The top ten clonotypes cover about 0.3% of the sample. These TCRs' antigens remain unknown. Sequenced material: naive CXCR3+ CD8+ T cells from blood. The cell subset or site label, read with the paper, signifies: CD45RO-CCR7+CD27+CD95- naive CD8+ T cells expressing CXCR3 (TNR3+). Receptors originate from a human donor in good health. Some clones in this sample may be carry-over from other donors' samples.

The rearrangement joins TRBV12-3 or TRBV12-4 to TRBJ1-5; TCRdb calls TRBD1, which cannot be checked without DNA. The CDR3 has 15 residues. CDR3 protein: CASSFGGGRNQPQHF.

The gene calls are TRBV4-3 and TRBJ2-7; TCRdb returns TRBD2, unconfirmable since there is no DNA. CDR1 is LGHNA and CDR2 is YSLEER in the germline V gene. This CDR3 is built from 18 residues. CDR3 loop: CASSQDNPGGGTGHEQYF.

The chain has TRBV7-3 and TRBJ2-1; the D call of TRBD2 rests on TCRdb alone, since no DNA is present to check it. This CDR3 has 15 amino acids. Germline CDR1 reads SGHTA; CDR2 reads FQGTGA. CDR3: CASSLGTSGSYEQFF.

The genes are TRBV7-3 and TRBJ2-5; TCRdb's assignment of TRBD1 cannot be checked, as there is no DNA. This CDR3 contains 14 residues. Germline values: CDR1 SGHTA, CDR2 FQGTGA. The CDR3 protein is CASSNTGGQETQYF.

The chain couples TRBV15 to TRBJ2-3; without DNA, the TCRdb call of TRBD1 cannot be checked. CDR1 is LNHNV and CDR2 is YYDKDF in the germline V gene (reference sequence). The length of the CDR3 is 14 residues. CDR3 sequence reads: CATSRDRGADTQYF. The whole variable domain, remainder taken from reference TRBV15 and TRBJ2-3, is DAMVIQNPRYQVTQFGKPVTLSCSQTLNHNVMYWYQQKSSQAPKLLFHYYDKDFNNEADTPDNFQSRRPNTSFCFLDIRSPGLGDTAMYLCATSRDRGADTQYFGPGTRLTVL.

The chain uses TRBV10-1 and TRBJ2-3; TCRdb indicates TRBD1, and absent DNA this call remains unverified. The CDR3 length is 13 residues. Per the germline V gene, CDR1 is WNHNN and CDR2 is SYGVQD (reference sequence). This chain's CDR3 is CASRDRETDTQYF.

The chain couples TRBV6-5 to TRBJ2-2. Germline V gives CDR1 MNHEY, CDR2 SVGAGI. The CDR3 sequence is 15 residues long. The CDR3 spells CASSLDGSNTGELFF.

V gene TRBV20-1 combines with J gene TRBJ2-5; TCRdb's assignment of TRBD2 cannot be checked, as there is no DNA. The CDR3 loop spans 14 amino acids. Germline V CDR1 and CDR2: DFQATT, SNEGSKA (reference sequence). CDR3 in amino acids: CSARDGLIQETQYF.

The J gene is TRBJ2-7, the V gene TRBV21-1; there is no DNA to check the TCRdb D call of TRBD1. TRBV21-1 is a pseudogene. CDR3 length equals 16 residues. CDR3 sequence reads: CASSRYRVLRAYEQYF.

The rearrangement links TRBV11-3 to TRBJ2-4. CDR1 SGHNT and CDR2 YENEEA come from the germline V gene. The CDR3 extends over 13 amino acids. CDR3 protein: CASSLGVGNIQYF.

The chain recombines TRBV11-3 with TRBJ2-7. The CDR3 consists of 15 residues. CDR1 is SGHNT, CDR2 YENEEA, per germline. CDR3: CASSLDSQSGYEQYF.

The V call is TRBV29-1, the J call TRBJ2-2; checking the TCRdb D call of TRBD1 is not possible without DNA. The CDR3 runs to 13 residues. In germline, CDR1 is SQVTM, CDR2 ANQGSEA. CDR3 sequence reads: CSGRSLDTGELFF.

V and J are TRBV15 and TRBJ2-1. Germline assignment: CDR1 LNHNV and CDR2 YYDKDF (reference sequence). The CDR3 consists of 13 residues. The CDR3 region is CATSEGYNNEQFF.

This chain uses TRBV3-1 with TRBJ2-1; TCRdb's D gene call, TRBD2, goes unchecked for lack of DNA. Germline V CDR1 and CDR2: LGHDT, YNNKEL (reference sequence). The CDR3 totals 16 residues. CDR3 in amino acids: CASSHATSVTYNEQFF.

The chain recombines TRBV7-7 with TRBJ2-7; with no DNA, the TCRdb D assignment of TRBD2 cannot be verified. Germline V lookup: CDR1 SSHAT, CDR2 FNYEAQ (reference sequence). The CDR3 is made up of 13 amino acids. This CDR3 reads CASSLGTAGEQYF.

The chain has TRBV11-2 and TRBJ2-4; the TCRdb call, TRBD1, lacks DNA for checking. Germline CDR1 SGHAT, CDR2 FQNNGV. This CDR3 has 15 amino acids. This CDR3 reads CASSLTSGGINIQYF. Full variable domain (rest looked up from reference TRBV11-2 and TRBJ2-4): EAGVAQSPRYKIIEKRQSVAFWCNPISGHATLYWYQQILGQGPKLLIQFQNNGVVDDSQLPKDRFSAERLKGVDSTLKIQPAKLEDSAVYLCASSLTSGGINIQYFGAGTRLSVL.

The CDR3 here is CSVGLGALRCF. The rearrangement joins TRBV29-1 to TRBJ2-4; TCRdb returns TRBD2, unconfirmable since there is no DNA. CDR1 and CDR2 from the germline V gene are SQVTM and ANQGSEA. This CDR3 comprises 11 residues.

The rearrangement joins TRBV14 to TRBJ2-2; TCRdb indicates TRBD2, and absent DNA this call remains unverified. CDR1 SGHDN and CDR2 FVKESK come from the germline V gene. This CDR3 is built from 12 residues. The CDR3 loop is CASRGLVGELFF.

The gene calls are TRBV12-3 or TRBV12-4 and TRBJ2-7; the D call from TCRdb, TRBD2, cannot be confirmed without DNA. The CDR3 length is 14 residues. The chain's CDR3 is CASRVGGAIYEQYF.

The CDR3 sequence is CASSVAGLSYEQYF. This chain joins TRBV9 and TRBJ2-7; the D call of TRBD2 rests on TCRdb alone, since no DNA is present to check it. CDR1 SGDLS and CDR2 YYNGEE come from the germline V gene. This CDR3 spans 14 amino acids. The full variable domain, in which reference TRBV9 and TRBJ2-7 provide the parts outside the CDR3, is DSGVTQTPKHLITATGQRVTLRCSPRSGDLSVYWYQQSLDQGLQFLIQYYNGEERAKGNILERFSAQQFPDLHSELNLSSLELGDSALYFCASSVAGLSYEQYFGPGTRLTVT.

V is TRBV4-1 and J is TRBJ2-1; TCRdb names TRBD2, which stays unverified in the absence of DNA. CDR1 is MGHRA, CDR2 YSYEKL, per germline. CDR3 length equals 15 residues. The CDR3 loop is CASSQVGAGVNEQFF.

The rearrangement uses TRBV12-3 or TRBV12-4 and TRBJ2-1; the D gene TCRdb calls, TRBD2, cannot be checked with no DNA. CDR3 size: 14 residues. The CDR3 region is CASTPSGRAHEQFF.

The chain employs TRBV9 and TRBJ2-1; with no DNA, the TCRdb D assignment of TRBD1 cannot be verified. Germline assignment: CDR1 SGDLS and CDR2 YYNGEE. This CDR3 region has 14 residues. The CDR3 spells CASSAGVIYNEQFF.

The gene calls are TRBV28 and TRBJ2-1; TCRdb indicates TRBD2, and absent DNA this call remains unverified. CDR3 length: 17 residues. Germline lookup yields CDR1 MDHEN and CDR2 SYDVKM. CDR3 region: CASSPPVSSGGYNEQFF.

The rearrangement uses TRBV7-3 and TRBJ2-2; the D gene TCRdb calls, TRBD1, cannot be checked with no DNA. The CDR3 loop spans 17 amino acids. Germline V lookup: CDR1 SGHTA, CDR2 FQGTGA. CDR3 sequence: CASSLTPGTANTGELFF.

The chain links TRBV7-9 to TRBJ1-5; TCRdb gives TRBD1 as the D gene, but with no DNA this cannot be confirmed. The CDR3 covers 16 residues. Germline CDR1 is SEHNR and CDR2 is FQNEAQ (reference sequence). CDR3 sequence reads: CASSEGTGYSNQPQHF.

The chain employs TRBV3-1 and TRBJ2-2; as DNA is missing, the TRBD1 call by TCRdb cannot be tested. There are 19 residues in the CDR3. Per the germline V gene, CDR1 is LGHDT and CDR2 is YNNKEL (reference sequence). CDR3 loop: CASSQGRWRGLPNTGELFF.

V usage is TRBV19 and J usage is TRBJ1-1. The CDR3 has 14 residues. CDR1 is LNHDA and CDR2 is SQIVND in the germline V gene (reference sequence). CDR3 residues: CASSIWDLNTEAFF.